The entry below describes one T cell receptor (beta chain). Source study methods: Estimation of nucleated cell counts was performed using reference gene primer amplification. The method was immunoSEQ multiplex PCR; TCRdb's version includes in-frame clones alone and lacks a portion of them. V and J calls and clone size are those listed in that table; D and trimming were worked out from the DNA. This table has fewer than 350,000 clones, roughly 90% appearing once. CDR3 size: 15 residues. J gave up 7 bases and V 4 bases, and 8 bases lay outside the gene matches. Looked up from germline, CDR1 is LGHDT and CDR2 is YNNKEL (reference sequence). The sample is drawn from a study of blood T cell repertoires in COVID-19.

The origin of this receptor is a woman in her twenties or thirties with COVID-19, enrolled during active disease. This chain uses TRBV3-1 (or the pseudogene TRBV3-2) with TRBJ2-2, with TRBD1 matching over 8 bases. The sequenced sample was peripheral blood. CDR3 nucleotide sequence: TGTGCCAGCAGCCCCCGGACAGGGCCCGGCGGGGAGCTGTTTTTT. It translates to CASSPRTGPGGELFF.